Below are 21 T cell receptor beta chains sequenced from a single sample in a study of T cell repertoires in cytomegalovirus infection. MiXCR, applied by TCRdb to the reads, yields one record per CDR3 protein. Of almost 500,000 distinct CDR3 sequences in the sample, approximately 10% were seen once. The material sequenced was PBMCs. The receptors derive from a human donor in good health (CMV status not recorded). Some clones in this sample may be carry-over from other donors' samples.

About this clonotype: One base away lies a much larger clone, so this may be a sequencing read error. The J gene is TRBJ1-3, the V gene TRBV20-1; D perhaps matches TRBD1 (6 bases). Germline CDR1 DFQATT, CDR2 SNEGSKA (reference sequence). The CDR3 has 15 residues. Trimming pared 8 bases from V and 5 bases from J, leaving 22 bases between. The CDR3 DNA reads TGCAGTACTCGGAAAGGGGGGGAGAGGAGAAACACCATATATTTT. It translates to CSTRKGGERRNTIYF.

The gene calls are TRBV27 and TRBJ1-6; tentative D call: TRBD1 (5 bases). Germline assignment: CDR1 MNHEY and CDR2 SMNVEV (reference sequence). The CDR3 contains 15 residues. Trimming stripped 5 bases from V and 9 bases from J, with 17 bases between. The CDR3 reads CASSPGTPPRSPLHF. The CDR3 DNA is TGTGCCAGCAGTCCAGGGACTCCTCCCCGTTCACCCCTCCACTTT.

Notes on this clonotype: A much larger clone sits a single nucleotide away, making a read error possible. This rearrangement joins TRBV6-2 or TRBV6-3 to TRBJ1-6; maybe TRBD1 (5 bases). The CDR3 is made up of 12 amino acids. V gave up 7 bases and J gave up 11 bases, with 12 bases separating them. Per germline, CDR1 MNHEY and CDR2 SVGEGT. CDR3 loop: CASNRGSTPLHF. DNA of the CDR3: TGTGCCAGCAACCGGGGGAGTACACCCCTCCACTTT.

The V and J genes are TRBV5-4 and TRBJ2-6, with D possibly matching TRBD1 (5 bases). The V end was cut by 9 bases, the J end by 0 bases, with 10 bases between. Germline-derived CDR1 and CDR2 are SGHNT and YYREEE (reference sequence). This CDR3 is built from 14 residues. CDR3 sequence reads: CANSDSSGANVLTF. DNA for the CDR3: TGTGCCAACAGTGACAGCTCTGGGGCCAACGTCCTGACTTTC.

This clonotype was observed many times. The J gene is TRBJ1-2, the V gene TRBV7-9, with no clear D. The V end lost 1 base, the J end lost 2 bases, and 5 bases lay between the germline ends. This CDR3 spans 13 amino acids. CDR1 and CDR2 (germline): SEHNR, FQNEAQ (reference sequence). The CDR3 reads CASSLDINYGYTF. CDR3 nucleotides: TGTGCCAGCAGCTTAGATATCAACTATGGCTACACCTTC. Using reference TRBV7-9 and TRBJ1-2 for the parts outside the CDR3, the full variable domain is DTGVSQNPRHKITKRGQNVTFRCDPISEHNRLYWYRQTLGQGPEFLTYFQNEAQLEKSRLLSDRFSAERPKGSFSTLEIQRTEQGDSAMYLCASSLDINYGYTFGSGTRLTVV.

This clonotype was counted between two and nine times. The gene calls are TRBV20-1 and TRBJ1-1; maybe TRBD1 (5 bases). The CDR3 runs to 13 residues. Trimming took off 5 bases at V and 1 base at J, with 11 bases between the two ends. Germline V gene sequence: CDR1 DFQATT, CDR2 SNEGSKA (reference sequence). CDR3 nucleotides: TGCAGTGCTGCGGGGCAGGGGAACACTGAAGCTTTCTTT. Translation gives CSAAGQGNTEAFF.

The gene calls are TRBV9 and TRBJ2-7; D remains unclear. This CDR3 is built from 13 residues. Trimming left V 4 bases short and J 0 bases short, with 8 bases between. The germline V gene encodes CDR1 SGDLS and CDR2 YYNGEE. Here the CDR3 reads CASSYHVSYEQYF. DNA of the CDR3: TGTGCCAGCAGCTATCACGTCTCCTACGAGCAGTACTTC.

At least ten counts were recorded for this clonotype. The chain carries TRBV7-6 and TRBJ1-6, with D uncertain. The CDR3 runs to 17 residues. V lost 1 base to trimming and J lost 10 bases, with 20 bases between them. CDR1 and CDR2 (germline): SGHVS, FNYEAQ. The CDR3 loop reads CASSLGAPGPRRSPLHF. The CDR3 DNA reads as TGTGCCAGCAGCTTAGGGGCCCCCGGGCCCAGAAGGTCACCCCTCCACTTT.

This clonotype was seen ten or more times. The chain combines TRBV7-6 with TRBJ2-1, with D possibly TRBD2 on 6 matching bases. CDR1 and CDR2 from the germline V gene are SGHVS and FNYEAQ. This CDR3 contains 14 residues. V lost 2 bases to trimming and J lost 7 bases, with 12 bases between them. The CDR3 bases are TGTGCCAGCAGCTTACGCTCGGAGGGAAATGAGCAGTTCTTC. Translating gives CASSLRSEGNEQFF.

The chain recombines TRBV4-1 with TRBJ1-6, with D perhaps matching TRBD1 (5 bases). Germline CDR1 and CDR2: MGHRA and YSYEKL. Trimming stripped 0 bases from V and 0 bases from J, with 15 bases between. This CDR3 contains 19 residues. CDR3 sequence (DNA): TGCGCCAGCAGCCAAGAAAGGGGAGGAAGGAGCTCCTATAATTCACCCCTCCACTTT. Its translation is CASSQERGGRSSYNSPLHF.

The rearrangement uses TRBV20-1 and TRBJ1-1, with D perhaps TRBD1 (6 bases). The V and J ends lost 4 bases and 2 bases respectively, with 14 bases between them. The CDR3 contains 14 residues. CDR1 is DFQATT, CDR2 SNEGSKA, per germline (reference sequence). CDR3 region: CSANWRQVNTEAFF. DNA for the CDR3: TGCAGTGCTAATTGGAGACAGGTAAACACTGAAGCTTTCTTT.

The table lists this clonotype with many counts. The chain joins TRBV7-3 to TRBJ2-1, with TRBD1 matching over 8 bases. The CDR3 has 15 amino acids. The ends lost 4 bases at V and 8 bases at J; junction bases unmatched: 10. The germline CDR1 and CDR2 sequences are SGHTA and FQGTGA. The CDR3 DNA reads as TGTGCCAGCAGCTCCCGGACAGGGATGAGCGATGAGCAGTTCTTC. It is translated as CASSSRTGMSDEQFF.

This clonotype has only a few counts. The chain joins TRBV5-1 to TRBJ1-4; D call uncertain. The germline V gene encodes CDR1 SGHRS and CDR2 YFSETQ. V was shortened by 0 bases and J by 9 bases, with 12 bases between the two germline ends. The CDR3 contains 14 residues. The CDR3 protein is CASSLEGGSQKLFF. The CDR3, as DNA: TGCGCCAGCAGCTTGGAGGGAGGTAGTCAAAAACTGTTTTTT. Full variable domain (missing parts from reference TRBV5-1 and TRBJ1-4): KAGVTQTPRYLIKTRGQQVTLSCSPISGHRSVSWYQQTPGQGLQFLFEYFSETQRNKGNFPGRFSGRQFSNSRSEMNVSTLELGDSALYLCASSLEGGSQKLFFGSGTQLSVL.

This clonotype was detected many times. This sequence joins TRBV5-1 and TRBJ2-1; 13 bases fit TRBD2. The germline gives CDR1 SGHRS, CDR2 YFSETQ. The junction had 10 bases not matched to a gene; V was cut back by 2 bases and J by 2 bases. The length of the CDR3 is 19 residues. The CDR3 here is CASSFGGLAGVTPYNEQFF. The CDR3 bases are TGCGCCAGCAGCTTCGGCGGACTAGCGGGAGTGACCCCCTACAATGAGCAGTTCTTC.

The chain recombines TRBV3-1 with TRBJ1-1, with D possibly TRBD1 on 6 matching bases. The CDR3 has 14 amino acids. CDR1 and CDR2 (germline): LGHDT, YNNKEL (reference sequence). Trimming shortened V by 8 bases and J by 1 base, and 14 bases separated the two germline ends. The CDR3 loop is CASRKQGPNTEAFF. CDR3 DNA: TGTGCCAGCCGTAAACAGGGACCGAACACTGAAGCTTTCTTT.

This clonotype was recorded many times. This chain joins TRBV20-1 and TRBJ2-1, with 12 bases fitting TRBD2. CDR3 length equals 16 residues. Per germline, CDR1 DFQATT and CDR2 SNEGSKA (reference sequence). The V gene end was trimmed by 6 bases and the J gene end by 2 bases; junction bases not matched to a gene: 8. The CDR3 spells CSATTSGSTTYNEQFF. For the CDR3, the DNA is TGCAGTGCCACGACTAGCGGGAGTACGACCTACAATGAGCAGTTCTTC.

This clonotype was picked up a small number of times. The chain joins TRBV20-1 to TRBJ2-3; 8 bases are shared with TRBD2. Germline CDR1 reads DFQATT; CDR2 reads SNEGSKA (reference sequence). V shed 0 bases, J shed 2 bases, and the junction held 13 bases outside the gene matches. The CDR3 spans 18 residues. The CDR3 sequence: CSARDYSRLAGNTDTQYF. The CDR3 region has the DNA TGCAGTGCTAGAGATTACTCCCGGTTAGCGGGGAACACAGATACGCAGTATTTT.

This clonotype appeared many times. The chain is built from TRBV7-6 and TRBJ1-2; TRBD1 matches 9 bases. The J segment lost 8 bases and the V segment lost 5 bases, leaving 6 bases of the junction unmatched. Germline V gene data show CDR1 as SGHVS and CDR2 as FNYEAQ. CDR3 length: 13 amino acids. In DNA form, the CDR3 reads TGTGCCAGCAGCCTTAACAGGGGGCGAGGCTACACCTTC. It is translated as CASSLNRGRGYTF.

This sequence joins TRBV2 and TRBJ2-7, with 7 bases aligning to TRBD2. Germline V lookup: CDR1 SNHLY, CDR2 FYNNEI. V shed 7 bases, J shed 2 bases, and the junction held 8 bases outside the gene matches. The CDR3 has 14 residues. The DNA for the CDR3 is TGTGCCAGCATTCTAGCGGAGGCTGCCTACGAGCAGTACTTC. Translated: CASILAEAAYEQYF.

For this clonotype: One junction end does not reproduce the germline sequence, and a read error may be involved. The CDR3 loop is CSTSGGTDTQYF. In DNA form, the CDR3 reads TGCAGTACTAGCGGGGGGACAGATACGCAGTATTTT. The chain recombines TRBV20-1 with TRBJ2-3, with TRBD2 matching over 12 bases. The CDR3 contains 12 residues. The germline CDR1 and CDR2 sequences are DFQATT and SNEGSKA (reference sequence).

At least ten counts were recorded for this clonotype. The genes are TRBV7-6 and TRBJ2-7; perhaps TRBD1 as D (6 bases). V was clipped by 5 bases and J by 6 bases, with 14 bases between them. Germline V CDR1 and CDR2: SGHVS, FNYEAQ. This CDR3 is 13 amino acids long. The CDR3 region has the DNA TGTGCCAGCAGCCCCGGAGGCAGGGGCGAGCAGTACTTC. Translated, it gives CASSPGGRGEQYF.